What follows are 10 T cell receptor beta chains derived from one specimen sequenced in a study of breast tumors, draining lymph nodes, adjacent tissues. The lymph nodes were axillary draining lymph nodes from breast cancer patients. TCRdb fed the multiplex PCR reads into MiXCR, producing one record per CDR3 protein. This sample has about 200,000 distinct CDR3 sequences, with over 25% found just once. Sequenced material: axillary lymph node tissue. The source of these receptors is a female donor with breast cancer. Some clones in this sample may be carry-over from other donors' samples.

This clonotype was found many times. This sequence joins TRBV5-8 and TRBJ2-5; TRBD1 aligns across 10 bases. Trimming removed 4 bases from V and 4 bases from J; junction bases left unmatched: 16. Germline V gives CDR1 SGHTS, CDR2 YDEGEE. This CDR3 is 18 amino acids long. The chain's CDR3 is CASSPRDRGSRRGETQYF. CDR3 sequence (DNA): TGTGCCAGCAGCCCAAGGGACAGGGGTTCTCGACGGGGAGAGACCCAGTACTTC.

This clonotype was found many times. The chain links TRBV19 to TRBJ1-2; D ambiguous. Germline V gives CDR1 LNHDA, CDR2 SQIVND (reference sequence). The V end was cut by 10 bases, the J end by 8 bases, with 11 bases between. The CDR3 contains 10 residues. In DNA, the CDR3 is TGTGCCACAGACTCTGGAGGCTACACCTTC. This gives the protein CATDSGGYTF.

This chain links TRBV6-5 with TRBJ1-1; no clear D gene. Germline V gives CDR1 MNHEY, CDR2 SVGAGI. The CDR3 is made up of 14 amino acids. Trimming removed 2 bases from V and 1 base from J, with 8 bases in between. The CDR3 DNA is TGTGCCAGCAGTTACGGGGATAAGAACACTGAAGCTTTCTTT. The encoded protein is CASSYGDKNTEAFF.

Ten or more counts support this clonotype. The V gene is TRBV5-5, the J gene TRBJ2-7; TRBD1 matches 11 bases. The germline CDR1 and CDR2 sequences are SGHKS and YYEKEE (reference sequence). With 2 bases clipped from V and 3 bases from J, the junction kept 1 base outside the gene matches. The CDR3 is 14 residues long. The CDR3 DNA follows: TGTGCCAGCAGCTTCGGGACAGGGGGCTACGAGCAGTACTTC. This translates into CASSFGTGGYEQYF.

The chain combines TRBV25-1 with TRBJ1-2; tentatively, D is TRBD1 (5 bases). Deletions cut 7 bases from V and 2 bases from J, with 26 bases between. Germline V gene lookup returns CDR1 MGHDK and CDR2 SYGVNS. The CDR3 covers 18 residues. The CDR3 DNA follows: TGTGCCAGCACCCCCGAGACAGCTTCAGCTCAAGTAAACTATGGCTACACCTTC. It codes for CASTPETASAQVNYGYTF.

This clonotype was seen ten or more times. This sequence joins TRBV2 and TRBJ2-3; TRBD2 agrees at 15 bases. J gave up 6 bases and V 10 bases, and 2 bases lay outside the gene matches. Per germline, CDR1 SNHLY and CDR2 FYNNEI. CDR3 length equals 13 residues. The CDR3 DNA reads as TGTGCCACCGGGACTAGCGGGAGGGATACGCAGTATTTT. This encodes CATGTSGRDTQYF.

This clonotype has ten or more counts. The chain is built from TRBV11-2 and TRBJ2-5; no reliable D call. The CDR3 consists of 14 residues. Germline assignment: CDR1 SGHAT and CDR2 FQNNGV. V lost 1 base to trimming and J lost 5 bases, with 11 bases between them. Here the CDR3 DNA reads TGTGCCAGCAGCTTAGTAAAGGGCCGGGAGACCCAGTACTTC. Amino acids: CASSLVKGRETQYF.

This clonotype appeared many times. The chain uses TRBV9 and TRBJ2-5; 8 bases fit TRBD1. J was trimmed by 5 bases and V by 4 bases; bases with no gene match: 10. Germline-derived CDR1 and CDR2 are SGDLS and YYNGEE. The CDR3 length is 15 residues. Written as DNA, the CDR3 is TGTGCCAGCAGCCCTTTGGGACAGGTGGGCGAGACCCAGTACTTC. Translated: CASSPLGQVGETQYF.

This clonotype was counted many times. The V gene is TRBV5-1, the J gene TRBJ2-7; the D is unclear. V was cut by 9 bases and J by 2 bases, with 15 bases left in between. In germline, CDR1 is SGHRS, CDR2 YFSETQ. The CDR3 consists of 13 residues. The CDR3 bases are TGCGCCAAGAATCAGACCGCGACCTACGAGCAGTACTTC. Encoded protein: CAKNQTATYEQYF. Drawing the rest from reference TRBV5-1 and TRBJ2-7, the complete variable domain is KAGVTQTPRYLIKTRGQQVTLSCSPISGHRSVSWYQQTPGQGLQFLFEYFSETQRNKGNFPGRFSGRQFSNSRSEMNVSTLELGDSALYLCAKNQTATYEQYFGPGTRLTVT.

This clonotype was seen ten or more times. The rearrangement uses TRBV7-2 and TRBJ2-1; 8 nucleotides match TRBD1. The CDR3 has 15 residues. After removal of 4 bases from V and 2 bases from J, the junction contained 4 bases not matched to a gene. CDR1 SGHTA and CDR2 FQGNSA come from the germline V gene. For the CDR3, the DNA is TGTGCCAGCAGCTCGGACAGGGCGGCCTACAATGAGCAGTTCTTC. Amino acids: CASSSDRAAYNEQFF.